The T cell receptor (beta chain) described here comes from a study of long-term antiretroviral therapy in people with HIV. Study-wide points: In samples taken after ART, diversity increased but remained below transplant donor control levels. Viral resistance, ART adherence and therapy changes all lacked available data. Specimen acquisition occurred between 2004 and 2017, potentially under older ART regimens.

An immunoSEQ assay, version v3.0, was performed at survey level. Using immunoSEQ multiplex PCR, the repertoire was profiled, and TCRdb retains in-frame clones only, with some absent. This table holds roughly 34,000 clones, 94% found once. Clinicians in the United States treated all participants with HIV. Comment on this clone: Its antigen is unknown.

From germline, CDR1 is MNHNS and CDR2 SASEGT. The V end was cut by 4 bases, the J end by 2 bases, with 15 bases between. The CDR3 loop spans 16 amino acids. The starting material was unsorted PBMCs, obtained more than 5 years after starting antiretroviral therapy. This rearrangement joins TRBV6-1 to TRBJ1-5; D is possibly TRBD1 (5 bases). This TCR derives from a woman in her fifties or sixties with HIV. CDR3 in amino acids: CASSGWGRMGNQPQHF. The CDR3 DNA reads TGTGCCAGCAGTGGATGGGGCCGGATGGGCAATCAGCCCCAGCATTTT.